The text below deals with one T cell receptor (beta chain). Its target is unknown. The V gene end was trimmed by 5 bases and the J gene end by 0 bases; junction bases not matched to a gene: 16. CDR3 length equals 19 residues. The germline CDR1 and CDR2 sequences are SGHTA and FQGNSA. PCR involved 60 Vbeta and 13 Jbeta primers. Sequencing was performed with immunoSEQ multiplex PCR; in TCRdb, only in-frame clones are kept and a portion is missing. This table has 100,000 to 150,000 clones, 8% to 9.5% appearing once. This specimen belongs to a study of cytomegalovirus exposure and HLA in healthy donors. Study-wide results and limits: Later, TCR association rates were found to vary by HLA locus, highest for DRB1 and lowest for HLA-C. It was only CMV serostatus that was available as immune exposure information.

The chain combines TRBV7-2 with TRBJ2-3; 8 nucleotides line up with TRBD2. The sample was PBMCs. The origin of this receptor is a man aged 40-50 years in good health and CMV-seronegative. The CDR3 protein is CASSPLALAGVSSTDTQYF. Here the CDR3 DNA reads TGTGCCAGCAGCCCGCTCGCTCTAGCGGGTGTCTCTAGCACAGATACGCAGTATTTT. The full variable domain, completed using reference TRBV7-2 and TRBJ2-3, is GAGVSQSPSNKVTEKGKDVELRCDPISGHTALYWYRQSLGQGLEFLIYFQGNSAPDKSGLPSDRFSAERTGGSVSTLTIQRTQQEDSAVYLCASSPLALAGVSSTDTQYFGPGTRLTVL.